One and the same sample provided the 27 T cell receptor beta chains below, sequenced in a study of T cell responses to AZD1222 COVID-19 vaccine. TCRdb's copy holds only in-frame clones and misses some; the assay was immunoSEQ multiplex PCR. The repertoire consists of 55,000 to 60,000 clones, with approximately 85% occurring once and the leading ten covering roughly a fifth. This material consisted of peripheral blood, taken on day 0 of MenACWY control vaccination. These receptors were taken from an adult in good health.

The chain joins TRBV7-8 to TRBJ2-7, with no clear D. The V end was cut by 2 bases, the J end by 0 bases, with 11 bases between. Germline CDR1 and CDR2: SGHVS and FQNEAQ. The CDR3 has 15 residues. The chain's CDR3 is CASSLYGGTSYEQYF. DNA of the CDR3: TGTGCCAGCAGCTTATATGGCGGTACCTCCTACGAGCAGTACTTC.

This chain uses TRBV28 with TRBJ2-3; D is uncertain. From germline, CDR1 is MDHEN and CDR2 SYDVKM. The V end was cut by 2 bases, the J end by 4 bases, with 7 bases between. The CDR3 length is 13 residues. The CDR3 DNA reads TGTGCCAGCAGTTTAAGGGTACCAGATACGCAGTATTTT. This translates into CASSLRVPDTQYF.

The gene calls are TRBV5-1 and TRBJ2-5; either TRBD1 or TRBD2 may fit D (6 bases each). In germline, CDR1 is SGHRS, CDR2 YFSETQ. This CDR3 is built from 13 residues. V lost 5 bases and J lost 2, with 10 bases in between. CDR3 bases: TGCGCCAGCAGTCTAGGGGGGCAAGAGACCCAGTACTTC. Protein: CASSLGGQETQYF.

The chain combines TRBV3-1 (or the pseudogene TRBV3-2) with TRBJ1-2; 10 bases are shared with TRBD1. This CDR3 spans 14 amino acids. V was pared by 7 bases and J by 5 bases, with 7 bases of the junction left unmatched. Germline V CDR1 and CDR2: LGHDT, YNNKEL (reference sequence). The CDR3 DNA follows: TGTGCCAGCACCCCCCGGGGACAGGGGTATGGCTACACCTTC. Amino acid sequence: CASTPRGQGYGYTF.

This clone was counted a few times. The rearrangement joins TRBV11-3 to TRBJ2-7, with 8 positions matching TRBD2. V was pared by 0 bases and J by 6 bases, with 7 bases of the junction left unmatched. CDR1 is SGHNT, CDR2 YENEEA, per germline. The CDR3 totals 15 residues. For the CDR3, the DNA is TGTGCCAGCAGCTTAGATGGGTTAGCGGGACGCGAGCAGTACTTC. It codes for CASSLDGLAGREQYF.

The chain links TRBV7-9 to TRBJ2-3, with D unresolved. The ends were cut back, 5 bases at V and 6 bases at J, with 18 bases in the middle. From germline, CDR1 is SEHNR and CDR2 FQNEAQ (reference sequence). The CDR3 sequence is 15 residues long. This CDR3 reads CASSTTGSSDDTQYF. The CDR3 DNA reads as TGTGCCAGCAGCACCACCGGCAGCTCAGACGATACGCAGTATTTT. Using reference TRBV7-9 and TRBJ2-3 for the parts outside the CDR3, the full variable domain is DTGVSQNPRHKITKRGQNVTFRCDPISEHNRLYWYRQTLGQGPEFLTYFQNEAQLEKSRLLSDRFSAERPKGSFSTLEIQRTEQGDSAMYLCASSTTGSSDDTQYFGPGTRLTVL.

The rearrangement uses TRBV7-8 and TRBJ2-1; 9 bases fit TRBD2. The CDR3 runs to 15 residues. Per the germline V gene, CDR1 is SGHVS and CDR2 is FQNEAQ. Losses at the gene ends were 6 bases for V and 0 bases for J; bases not matched to a gene: 3. The CDR3 reads CASRLSGSSYNEQFF. The CDR3 DNA follows: TGTGCCAGCAGGCTTAGCGGGAGCTCCTACAATGAGCAGTTCTTC.

The gene calls are TRBV24-1 and TRBJ2-3, with 9 bases aligning to TRBD2. The CDR3 contains 17 residues. In germline, CDR1 is KGHDR, CDR2 SFDVKD. Trimming took 3 bases from V and 5 from J; bases not matched to a gene: 11. The CDR3 loop is CATSDPWGSGSGDTQYF. The CDR3 DNA reads as TGTGCCACCAGTGATCCCTGGGGTAGCGGGAGTGGAGATACGCAGTATTTT.

The chain uses TRBV7-8 and TRBJ2-7, with TRBD1 matching over 7 bases. V lost 0 bases to trimming and J lost 6 bases; unmatched junction nucleotides: 5. CDR1 SGHVS and CDR2 FQNEAQ come from the germline V gene. The CDR3 runs 14 residues. The CDR3 loop is CASSLATGSLEQYF. For the CDR3, the DNA is TGTGCCAGCAGCTTAGCGACAGGGTCCCTCGAGCAGTACTTC.

V gene TRBV7-2 combines with J gene TRBJ2-1; D remains unclear. V was shortened by 2 bases and J by 9 bases, with 5 bases between the two germline ends. This CDR3 is 11 amino acids long. Per germline, CDR1 SGHTA and CDR2 FQGNSA. The CDR3 loop reads CASSLHGEQFF. The CDR3 nucleotides are TGTGCCAGCAGCTTACACGGTGAGCAGTTCTTC.

This chain links TRBV7-2 with TRBJ1-5; TRBD1 matches at 8 bases. The CDR3 is 14 amino acids. The germline V gene encodes CDR1 SGHTA and CDR2 FQGNSA. J lost 16 bases, V lost 2 bases, and 13 bases had no gene match. The CDR3 DNA is TGTGCCAGCAGCTTAAGGGGGAGACAGGGGCCCCCCCATTTT. It yields the protein CASSLRGRQGPPHF.

The rearrangement links TRBV27 to TRBJ1-1; 10 bases are a match to TRBD1. The ends lost 6 bases at V and 5 bases at J; junction bases unmatched: 18. Germline-derived CDR1 and CDR2 are MNHEY and SMNVEV (reference sequence). There are 18 residues in the CDR3. CDR3 region: CASRPNTGTGVRRTEAFF. Written as DNA, the CDR3 is TGTGCCAGCAGACCAAATACCGGGACAGGGGTGCGTAGGACTGAAGCTTTCTTT.

The V call is TRBV5-6, the J call TRBJ2-3; perhaps TRBD1 as D (5 bases). V lost 5 bases, J lost 1 base, and 8 bases lay in between. The CDR3 has 13 amino acids. CDR1 and CDR2 (germline): SGHDT, YYEEEE. The CDR3 bases are TGTGCCAGCAGGATGACAGGCACAGATACGCAGTATTTT. It codes for CASRMTGTDTQYF.

The chain employs TRBV6-5 and TRBJ1-6; D remains ambiguous. CDR1 and CDR2 from the germline V gene are MNHEY and SVGAGI. The CDR3 has 14 residues. V dropped 2 bases and J dropped 6 bases, with 8 bases sitting between them. The CDR3 coding sequence is TGTGCCAGCAGTTACGGGCAGGCTAATTCACCCCTCCACTTT. Translated: CASSYGQANSPLHF.

This sequence joins TRBV7-2 and TRBJ2-7, with D possibly being TRBD2 (6 bases). This CDR3 is 16 amino acids long. V dropped 4 bases and J dropped 5 bases, with 21 bases sitting between them. Germline lookup yields CDR1 SGHTA and CDR2 FQGNSA. CDR3 loop: CASSSSFAGKYDEQYF. The CDR3 bases are TGTGCCAGCAGCTCCTCCTTCGCGGGAAAGTACGACGAGCAGTACTTC.

This clone has only a few counts. This chain links TRBV5-6 with TRBJ1-2; no reliable D call. CDR1 is SGHDT and CDR2 is YYEEEE in the germline V gene. V shed 0 bases and J shed 4 bases, with 7 bases lying between them. The CDR3 covers 13 residues. The chain's CDR3 is CASSLGARYGYTF. Here the CDR3 DNA reads TGTGCCAGCAGCTTGGGGGCCCGCTATGGCTACACCTTC.

The chain uses TRBV5-4 and TRBJ1-1; D remains unclear. Germline V gene sequence: CDR1 SGHNT, CDR2 YYREEE (reference sequence). The CDR3 length is 15 residues. Trimming stripped 0 bases from V and 1 base from J, with 10 bases between. The CDR3 is CASSLVGGWNTEAFF. In nucleotides, the CDR3 is TGTGCCAGCAGCTTGGTAGGTGGGTGGAACACTGAAGCTTTCTTT.

The chain couples TRBV7-9 to TRBJ2-3; 7 bases map to TRBD1. The CDR3 loop spans 14 amino acids. Germline values: CDR1 SEHNR, CDR2 FQNEAQ (reference sequence). V lost 1 base, J lost 3 bases, and 1 base stayed unmatched. The CDR3 region is CASSLEQGTDTQYF. The DNA for the CDR3 is TGTGCCAGCAGCTTAGAACAGGGGACAGATACGCAGTATTTT.

This rearrangement joins TRBV12-5 to TRBJ2-7, with 7 bases that match TRBD1. Trimming at V came to 3 bases and at J to 0 bases, leaving 8 bases not matched to a gene. Germline V gene sequence: CDR1 LGHNT, CDR2 FRNRAP. The CDR3 sequence is 16 residues long. The CDR3 protein is CASGLGTWDSSYEQYF. DNA of the CDR3: TGTGCTAGTGGTTTAGGTACCTGGGACAGCTCCTACGAGCAGTACTTC.

This chain uses TRBV4-1 with TRBJ2-5; 7 bases agree with TRBD2. V lost 1 base, J lost 3 bases, and 5 bases stayed unmatched. The germline V gene has CDR1 MGHRA and CDR2 YSYEKL. The CDR3 covers 15 residues. CDR3: CASSQVAGSKETQYF. The CDR3 DNA reads TGCGCCAGCAGCCAAGTAGCGGGCAGCAAAGAGACCCAGTACTTC.

This rearrangement joins TRBV5-1 to TRBJ1-4; 9 bases are a match to TRBD1. Germline V lookup: CDR1 SGHRS, CDR2 YFSETQ. The J segment lost 7 bases and the V segment lost 0 bases, leaving 7 bases of the junction unmatched. The CDR3 covers 16 residues. The CDR3 DNA reads as TGCGCCAGCAGCTTGGGCTCACAGGGGGCCGGTGAAAAACTGTTTTTT. This gives the protein CASSLGSQGAGEKLFF. The full variable domain, in which reference TRBV5-1 and TRBJ1-4 provide the parts outside the CDR3, is KAGVTQTPRYLIKTRGQQVTLSCSPISGHRSVSWYQQTPGQGLQFLFEYFSETQRNKGNFPGRFSGRQFSNSRSEMNVSTLELGDSALYLCASSLGSQGAGEKLFFGSGTQLSVL.

This clone was recorded only once. The V gene is TRBV5-1, the J gene TRBJ2-5; TRBD1 matches 7 bases. The CDR3 spans 15 residues. Per germline, CDR1 SGHRS and CDR2 YFSETQ. V lost 6 bases to trimming and J lost 2 bases; unmatched junction nucleotides: 10. As DNA, the CDR3 is TGCGCCAGCATGTTAACAGGGGTGCGGCAAGAGACCCAGTACTTC. Translation: CASMLTGVRQETQYF.

In its sample, this clone was seen a few times. The chain employs TRBV5-5 and TRBJ1-5; weak D call: TRBD1 (6 bases). This CDR3 has 13 residues. Germline CDR1 SGHKS, CDR2 YYEKEE (reference sequence). V lost 0 bases, J lost 11 bases, and 12 bases lay in between. The CDR3 sequence: CASSLEGGVAQHF. The CDR3 DNA is TGTGCCAGCAGCTTGGAGGGGGGGGTAGCCCAGCATTTT. Looking up the rest from reference TRBV5-5 and TRBJ1-5 gives the full variable domain: DAGVTQSPTHLIKTRGQQVTLRCSPISGHKSVSWYQQVLGQGPQFIFQYYEKEERGRGNFPDRFSARQFPNYSSELNVNALLLGDSALYLCASSLEGGVAQHFGDGTRLSIL.

The gene calls are TRBV28 and TRBJ2-2; 10 nucleotides line up with TRBD2. Trimming took 3 bases from V and 1 from J; bases not matched to a gene: 14. CDR3 size: 20 residues. Germline V gives CDR1 MDHEN, CDR2 SYDVKM. In DNA, the CDR3 is TGTGCCAGCAGTTTCCTGCTTCCCTCCGGGACTAGCGAGAACACCGGGGAGCTGTTTTTT. It translates to CASSFLLPSGTSENTGELFF.

This chain connects TRBV23-1 to TRBJ2-7; TRBD1 aligns across 11 bases. TRBV23-1 is an ORF, with its function uncertain. CDR3 length: 17 residues. The J segment lost 4 bases and the V segment lost 7 bases, leaving 15 bases of the junction unmatched. CDR3: CASISPGPGQGVYEQYF. The CDR3, as DNA: TGCGCCAGCATCTCCCCGGGGCCGGGACAGGGGGTGTACGAGCAGTACTTC.

This clone has more than one count but fewer than ten. The chain carries TRBV3-1 (or the pseudogene TRBV3-2) and TRBJ1-4, with TRBD1 identical over 10 bases. After removal of 7 bases from V and 6 bases from J, the junction contained 5 bases not matched to a gene. The CDR3 spans 14 residues. In germline, CDR1 is LGHDT, CDR2 YNNKEL (reference sequence). CDR3 residues: CASTHGTGDEKLFF. The CDR3 DNA follows: TGTGCCAGCACGCACGGGACAGGGGATGAAAAACTGTTTTTT.

V usage is TRBV30 and J usage is TRBJ2-7; TRBD2 agrees at 7 bases. Germline V gene data show CDR1 as GTSNPN and CDR2 as SVGIG (reference sequence). The junction had 17 bases not matched to a gene; V was cut back by 2 bases and J by 7 bases. The CDR3 length is 16 residues. DNA for the CDR3: TGTGCCTGGAGTTGGCGCCTGGGACTAATCCCTAGTGAGCAGTACTTC. Translated, it gives CAWSWRLGLIPSEQYF.